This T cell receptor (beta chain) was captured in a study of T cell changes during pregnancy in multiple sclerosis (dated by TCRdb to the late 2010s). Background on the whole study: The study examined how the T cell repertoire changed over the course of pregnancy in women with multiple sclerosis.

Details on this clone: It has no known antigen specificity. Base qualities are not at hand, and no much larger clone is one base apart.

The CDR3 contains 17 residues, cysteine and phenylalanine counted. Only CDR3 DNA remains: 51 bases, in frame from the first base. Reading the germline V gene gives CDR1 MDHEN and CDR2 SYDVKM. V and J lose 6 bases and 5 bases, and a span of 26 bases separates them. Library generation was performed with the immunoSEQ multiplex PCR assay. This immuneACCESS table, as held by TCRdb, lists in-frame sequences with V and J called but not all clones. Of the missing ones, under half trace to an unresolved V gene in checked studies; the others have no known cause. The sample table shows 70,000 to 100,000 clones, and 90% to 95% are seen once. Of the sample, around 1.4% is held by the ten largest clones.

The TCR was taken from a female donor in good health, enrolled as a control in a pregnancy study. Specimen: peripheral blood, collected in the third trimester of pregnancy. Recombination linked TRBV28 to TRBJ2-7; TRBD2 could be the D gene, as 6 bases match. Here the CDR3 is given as CASSQGAEGDPIDEQYF. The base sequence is TGTGCCAGCAGCCAAGGGGCGGAGGGAGACCCAATCGACGAGCAGTACTTC.